The next 2 T cell receptor beta chains were all read from a single sample in a study of regulatory T cells in long-lasting Graves disease (dated by TCRdb to about 2021). The protocol used for the library was multiplex PCR. TCRdb shows the sequencer as Illumina HiSeq 4000. TCR beta libraries were built with iRepertoire HTBI primers and Arm-PCR amplification of CDR3 regions. TCRdb passed the public sequencing reads through fastp at Q25 and MiXCR, retaining productive beta sequences. One record per CDR3 amino acid sequence lists the most common genes and DNA. The sample table lists 250,000 to 400,000 distinct CDR3 sequences, 15% to 20% of them with a count of one. The top ten clonotypes cover about 38% of the sample. This specimen's time point label, interpreted: newly diagnosed GD, antithyroid drugs for less than 3 months. For both TCR sequencing and RNA sequencing, RNA was extracted from PBMCs in TRIzol.

Sequenced material: peripheral blood mononuclear cells (PBMCs), taken at new diagnosis, from a patient treated with antithyroid drugs. Receptors originate from a female donor with Graves disease.

Comments on this clonotype: A far larger clone is a single base away, which makes a read error likely. This chain joins TRBV24-1 and TRBJ1-5, with D unclear. V was shortened by 4 bases and J by 4 bases, with 4 bases between the two germline ends. CDR1 and CDR2 (germline): KGHDR, SFDVKD. The CDR3 is 12 residues long. CDR3 coding DNA: TGTGCCACCAGTGAACAGAATCAGCCCCAGCATTTT. It codes for CATSEQNQPQHF.

The table lists this clonotype with a few counts. V and J are TRBV12-5 and TRBJ1-2; no clear D. V was clipped by 0 bases and J by 5 bases, with 1 base between them. Germline loops: CDR1 LGHNT, CDR2 FRNRAP. This CDR3 region has 11 residues. The CDR3 DNA sequence: TGTGCTAGTGGTTTGGTATATGGCTACACCTTC. This encodes CASGLVYGYTF.